A selection of T cell receptor beta chains follows, all from one sample in a study of early T cells in non-severe SARS-CoV-2 infection. TCRdb reprocessed the 5' RACE reads via MiXCR and lists one record per CDR3 protein. The repertoire holds 70,000 or so distinct CDR3 sequences, approximately 15% seen once, with over 12% in the top ten. The sample comprised whole blood. All receptors come from an adult who was a healthcare worker with PCR-confirmed SARS-CoV-2 infection or an uninfected control (not recorded which). CDR3s include the opening cysteine and the closing phenylalanine or tryptophan. A D gene is named only where the DNA matches it firmly. Where a row states a size, it is once, few, many or the class of an expanded clone; other rows omit it.

d_call	cdr3_length	j_call	v_call	clone_size	cdr3_nt	cdr3_aa
-	11	TRBJ2-1	TRBV28	few	TGTGCCAGCAGACAGCTCCATGAGCAGTTCTTC	CASRQLHEQFF
TRBD1	15	TRBJ2-5	TRBV9	-	TGTGCCAGCAGCGTCCGGGACAGTCTCCAAGAGACCCAGTACTTC	CASSVRDSLQETQYF
-	15	TRBJ1-3	TRBV7-2	few	TGTGCCAGCAGCTTAAGCCCAGTCAGGGAAAACACCATATATTTT	CASSLSPVRENTIYF
-	12	TRBJ2-3	TRBV6-2/TRBV6-3	-	TGTGCCAGCGATGGGCCCGCAGATACGCAGTATTTT	CASDGPADTQYF
-	11	TRBJ2-3	TRBV20-1	many	TGCAGTGCTAGGGGGTTAGATACGCAGTATTTT	CSARGLDTQYF
-	14	TRBJ1-1	TRBV5-1	-	TGCGCCAGCAGCTTGGCGATCAGGAACACTGAAGCTTTCTTT	CASSLAIRNTEAFF
TRBD1	14	TRBJ2-5	TRBV12-3/TRBV12-4	few	TGTGCCAGCAGTTTCCGGGACAGGAGGGAGACCCAGTACTTC	CASSFRDRRETQYF
-	12	TRBJ1-6	TRBV12-5	few	TGTGCTAGTGGTTTGGGGAATTCACCCCTCCACTTT	CASGLGNSPLHF
TRBD2	18	TRBJ2-6	TRBV2	-	TGTGCCAGCAGGGGACTAGCGGGGGGGAACTCCCGGACCAACGTCCTGACTTTC	CASRGLAGGNSRTNVLTF
TRBD1	12	TRBJ2-7	TRBV25-1	few	TGTGCCAGCAGTGAACAGGGGGCCGAGCAGTACTTC	CASSEQGAEQYF
-	14	TRBJ2-3	TRBV5-1	few	TGCGCCAGCAGCTTGGGTGGGGCTTCAGATACGCAGTATTTT	CASSLGGASDTQYF
TRBD1	14	TRBJ2-7	TRBV6-2/TRBV6-3	many	TGTGCCAGCCTTAGAACGGGACAGGGGAACGAGCAGTACTTC	CASLRTGQGNEQYF
TRBD2	15	TRBJ2-3	TRBV5-1	-	TGCGCCAGCAGGTCCAGCGGGGTTAGAACAGATACGCAGTATTTT	CASRSSGVRTDTQYF
-	15	TRBJ2-5	TRBV11-2	many	TGTGCCAGCAGCTTAGCGCGGGGGCTGGTAGAGACCCAGTACTTC	CASSLARGLVETQYF
-	17	TRBJ1-1	TRBV5-6	few	TGTGCCAGCAGCTTAGGACAGTCCGTATATATGAACACTGAAGCTTTCTTT	CASSLGQSVYMNTEAFF
TRBD1	14	TRBJ1-6	TRBV30	few	TGTGCCTGGAGTCTGAGGGGGCCAGATTCACCCCTCCACTTT	CAWSLRGPDSPLHF
-	19	TRBJ1-5	TRBV21-1	-	TGTGCCAGCAGCAAAGGAGAGACAGTGCTATTGGGGAGCAATCAGCCCCAGCATTTT	CASSKGETVLLGSNQPQHF
TRBD1	15	TRBJ1-1	TRBV5-6	-	TGTGCCAGCAGCAGGGGACAGCTACCGAACACTGAAGCTTTCTTT	CASSRGQLPNTEAFF
TRBD2	16	TRBJ2-3	TRBV7-9	few	TGTGCCAGCAGCTTCGCTTTGGGGAGCGGGGCAGATACGCAGTATTTT	CASSFALGSGADTQYF
-	14	TRBJ2-5	TRBV7-6	many	TGTGCCAGCAGCTTAAGTCAGCGCGGGGAGACCCAGTACTTC	CASSLSQRGETQYF
-	13	TRBJ1-6	TRBV6-5	-	TGTGCCAGTCAGGCAGGGAACAATTCACCCCTCCACTTT	CASQAGNNSPLHF
-	14	TRBJ2-3	TRBV20-1	many	TGCAGTGCTCTACTAGCTAGGGGGACAGATACGCAGTATTTT	CSALLARGTDTQYF
-	16	TRBJ2-3	TRBV3-1	-	TGTGCCAGCAGCCAAGATACCCTCACTGGGGCAGATACGCAGTATTTT	CASSQDTLTGADTQYF
-	14	TRBJ1-2	TRBV3-1	-	TGTGCCAGCAGCCAAGGACCCAATAACTATGGCTACACCTTC	CASSQGPNNYGYTF
-	14	TRBJ1-2	TRBV27	-	TGTGCCAGCAGTTTAGGGGGGGCTGGCTATGGCTACACCTTC	CASSLGGAGYGYTF
-	16	TRBJ1-1	TRBV28	many	TGTGCCAGCAGTTTACCAGGGTTTGTCATGAACACTGAAGCTTTCTTT	CASSLPGFVMNTEAFF
TRBD1	14	TRBJ1-3	TRBV7-3	-	TGTGCCAGCAGCCTGACAGGGGGCAAGGACACCATATATTTT	CASSLTGGKDTIYF
-	13	TRBJ1-1	TRBV6-4	-	TGTGCCAGCAGTGTGGACAGTTACACTGAAGCTTTCTTT	CASSVDSYTEAFF
-	14	TRBJ2-1	TRBV7-6	many	TGTGCCAGCAGCTCCCCCCCGGGTCCGAATGAGCAGTTCTTC	CASSSPPGPNEQFF
-	15	TRBJ1-5	TRBV11-2	-	TGTGCCAGCAGCTTAAGTTTGGGGGAGCATCAGCCCCAGCATTTT	CASSLSLGEHQPQHF
TRBD2	17	TRBJ2-3	TRBV5-1	few	TGCGCCAGCAGCTTTTGGACTAGCGGGGGTAGCACAGATACGCAGTATTTT	CASSFWTSGGSTDTQYF
-	14	TRBJ2-7	TRBV28	once	TGTGCCAGCAGATCTCCCTCCCTGCGGTTCGAGCAGTACTTC	CASRSPSLRFEQYF
TRBD1	15	TRBJ1-2	TRBV28	few	TGTGCCATCAAGGACAGGCGACAGGCCTTCTATGGCTACACCTTC	CAIKDRRQAFYGYTF
-	13	TRBJ1-1	TRBV6-5	few	TGTGCCAGCAGTTACTCGAAAGATTCTGAAGCTTTCTTT	CASSYSKDSEAFF
-	14	TRBJ2-3	TRBV6-2/TRBV6-3	many	TGTGCCAGCAGTCCTCTTACGTTTGGGGATACGCAGTATTTT	CASSPLTFGDTQYF
-	18	TRBJ2-3	TRBV7-6	many	TGTGCCAGCAGCTTAGCGGCTGTGGGACGGACTTTCACAGATACGCAGTATTTT	CASSLAAVGRTFTDTQYF
TRBD1	18	TRBJ2-2	TRBV4-3	large	TGCGCCAGCAGCCAAGTTCACCCCCAGGGGGCAAACACCGGGGAGCTGTTTTTT	CASSQVHPQGANTGELFF
TRBD1	13	TRBJ2-7	TRBV12-3/TRBV12-4	-	TGTGCCAGCAGTTCCGGGACAGGGCGGGAGCAGTACTTC	CASSSGTGREQYF
TRBD1	15	TRBJ1-5	TRBV12-3/TRBV12-4	few	TGTGCCAGCAGTTTAGCGAATCAGGGGGGACAGCCCCAGCATTTT	CASSLANQGGQPQHF
-	14	TRBJ2-1	TRBV20-1	-	TGCAGTGCCTCGCCGACTTGGTCGGGGAATGAGCAGTTCTTC	CSASPTWSGNEQFF
TRBD2	21	TRBJ2-1	TRBV6-2/TRBV6-3	-	TGTGCCAGCAGTAATCATCGGACTAGCGGGGGGGTTCCTATCTCCTACAATGAGCAGTTCTTC	CASSNHRTSGGVPISYNEQFF
-	13	TRBJ1-2	TRBV2	-	TGTGCCAGCAGTGAAAGCTGGGGGAATGGCTACACCTTC	CASSESWGNGYTF
-	16	TRBJ2-7	TRBV7-9	many	TGTGCCAGCAGCTTAGACCAAGGAATTAGTTCCTACGAGCAGTACTTC	CASSLDQGISSYEQYF
TRBD1	15	TRBJ2-1	TRBV18	few	TGTGCCAGCTCACCATCCGGGACAGGGGGCGCGGAGCAGTTCTTC	CASSPSGTGGAEQFF
TRBD1	15	TRBJ2-7	TRBV5-1	-	TGCGCCAGCAGCTTGTTGGGACAGGGGATCAACGAGCAGTACTTC	CASSLLGQGINEQYF
TRBD1	16	TRBJ2-3	TRBV18	-	TGTGCCAGCTCACCCGGGACAGGGACTTTTTCGGATACGCAGTATTTT	CASSPGTGTFSDTQYF
TRBD2	14	TRBJ2-3	TRBV6-2/TRBV6-3	-	TGTGCCAGCAGAAGACTAGCGGAACTGGATACGCAGTATTTT	CASRRLAELDTQYF
-	13	TRBJ2-5	TRBV29-1	-	TGCAGCGTTGTTATCCCGGGGATGGAGACCCAGTACTTC	CSVVIPGMETQYF